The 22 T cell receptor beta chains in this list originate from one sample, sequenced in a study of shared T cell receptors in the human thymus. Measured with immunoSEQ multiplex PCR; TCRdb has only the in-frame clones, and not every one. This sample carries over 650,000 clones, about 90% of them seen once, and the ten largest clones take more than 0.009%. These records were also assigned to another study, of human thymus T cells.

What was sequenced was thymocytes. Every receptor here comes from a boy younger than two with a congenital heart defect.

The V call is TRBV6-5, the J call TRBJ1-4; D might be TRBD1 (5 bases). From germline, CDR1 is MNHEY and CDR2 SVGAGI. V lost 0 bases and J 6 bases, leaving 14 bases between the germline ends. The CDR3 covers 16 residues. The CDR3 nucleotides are TGTGCCAGCAGTTACTCGAAGGCAGGGTTTGATGAAAAACTGTTTTTT. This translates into CASSYSKAGFDEKLFF.

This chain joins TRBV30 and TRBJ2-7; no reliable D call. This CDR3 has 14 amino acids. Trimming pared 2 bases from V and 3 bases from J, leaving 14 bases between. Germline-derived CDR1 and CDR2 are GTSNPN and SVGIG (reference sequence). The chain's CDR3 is CAWSPGPKIYEQYF. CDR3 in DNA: TGTGCCTGGAGTCCAGGCCCCAAAATCTACGAGCAGTACTTC. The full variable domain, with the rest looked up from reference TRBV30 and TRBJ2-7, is SQTIHQWPATLVQPVGSPLSLECTVEGTSNPNLYWYRQAAGRGLQLLFYSVGIGQISSEVPQNLSASRPQDRQFILSSKKLLLSDSGFYLCAWSPGPKIYEQYFGPGTRLTVT.

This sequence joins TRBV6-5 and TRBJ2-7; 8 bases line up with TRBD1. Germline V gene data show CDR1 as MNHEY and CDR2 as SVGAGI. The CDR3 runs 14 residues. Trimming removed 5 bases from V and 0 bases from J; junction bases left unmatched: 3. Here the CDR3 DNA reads TGTGCCAGCAGTGCGGGACAGGACTCCTACGAGCAGTACTTC. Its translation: CASSAGQDSYEQYF.

CDR3 region: CASSRTRGGYQETQYF. The CDR3 nucleotides read TGTGCCAGCAGCCGGACTCGCGGGGGGTATCAAGAGACCCAGTACTTC. The chain carries TRBV5-4 and TRBJ2-5; TRBD2 agrees at 8 bases. This CDR3 has 16 amino acids. Germline V CDR1 and CDR2: SGHNT, YYREEE (reference sequence). J lost 2 bases, V lost 4 bases, and 10 bases had no gene match.

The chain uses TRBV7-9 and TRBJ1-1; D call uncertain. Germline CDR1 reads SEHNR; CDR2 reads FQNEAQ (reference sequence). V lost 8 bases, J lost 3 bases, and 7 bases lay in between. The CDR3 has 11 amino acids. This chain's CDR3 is CASLQHTEAFF. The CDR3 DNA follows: TGTGCCAGCCTACAGCACACTGAAGCTTTCTTT.

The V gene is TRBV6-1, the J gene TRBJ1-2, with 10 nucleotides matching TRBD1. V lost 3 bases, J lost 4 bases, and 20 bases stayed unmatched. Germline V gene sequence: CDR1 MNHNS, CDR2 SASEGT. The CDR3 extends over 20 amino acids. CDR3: CASSEGRRGQGSLLSYGYTF. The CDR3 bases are TGTGCCAGCAGTGAGGGTCGCCGGGGACAGGGGAGTTTGTTGAGCTATGGCTACACCTTC.

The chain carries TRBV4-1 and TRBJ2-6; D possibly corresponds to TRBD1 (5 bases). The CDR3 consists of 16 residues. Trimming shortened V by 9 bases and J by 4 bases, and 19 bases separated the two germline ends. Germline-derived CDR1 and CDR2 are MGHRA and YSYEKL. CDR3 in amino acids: CASRTGAVSGANVLTF. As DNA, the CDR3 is TGCGCCAGTAGAACAGGCGCCGTGTCGGGGGCCAACGTCCTGACTTTC.

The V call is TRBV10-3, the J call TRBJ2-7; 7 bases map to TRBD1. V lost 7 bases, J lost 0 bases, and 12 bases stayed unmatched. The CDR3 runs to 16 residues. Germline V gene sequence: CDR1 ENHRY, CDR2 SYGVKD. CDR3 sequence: CAITLPRDSLSYEQYF. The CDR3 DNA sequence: TGTGCCATCACTCTACCTCGGGACAGCCTCTCCTACGAGCAGTACTTC.

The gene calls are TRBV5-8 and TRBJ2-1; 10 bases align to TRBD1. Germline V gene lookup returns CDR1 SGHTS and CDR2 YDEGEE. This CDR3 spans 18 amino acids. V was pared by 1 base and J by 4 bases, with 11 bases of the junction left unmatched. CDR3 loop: CASSLQTGGKDIYNEQFF. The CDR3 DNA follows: TGTGCCAGCAGCTTGCAGACAGGGGGCAAGGATATATACAATGAGCAGTTCTTC.

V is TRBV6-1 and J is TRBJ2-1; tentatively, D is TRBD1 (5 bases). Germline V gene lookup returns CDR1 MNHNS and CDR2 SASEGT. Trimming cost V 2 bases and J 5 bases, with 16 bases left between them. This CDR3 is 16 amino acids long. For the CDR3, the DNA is TGTGCCAGCAGTGAAAGCCGTCAGGGAAAGGACAATGAGCAGTTCTTC. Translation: CASSESRQGKDNEQFF.

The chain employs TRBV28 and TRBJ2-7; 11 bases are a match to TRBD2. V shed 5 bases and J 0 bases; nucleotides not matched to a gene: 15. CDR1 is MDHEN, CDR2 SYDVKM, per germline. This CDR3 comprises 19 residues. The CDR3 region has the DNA TGTGCCAGCAGTCTCTGCACGGGACTAGCGGAGGAGAGCTCCTACGAGCAGTACTTC. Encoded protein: CASSLCTGLAEESSYEQYF.

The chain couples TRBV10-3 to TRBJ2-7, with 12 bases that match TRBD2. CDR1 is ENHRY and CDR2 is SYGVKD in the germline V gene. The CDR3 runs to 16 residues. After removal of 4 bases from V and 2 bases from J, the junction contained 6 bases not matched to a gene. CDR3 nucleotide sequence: TGTGCCATCAGTGCACTAGCGGGGGGCCTGCCCTACGAGCAGTACTTC. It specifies CAISALAGGLPYEQYF.

This CDR3 is CASSGMGQSSYNSPLHF. The CDR3 nucleotides are TGTGCCAGCAGCGGAATGGGGCAGAGCTCCTATAATTCACCCCTCCACTTT. The chain carries TRBV9 and TRBJ1-6, with D tentatively TRBD1 (5 bases). There are 17 residues in the CDR3. The ends were cut back, 3 bases at V and 0 bases at J, with 13 bases in the middle. The germline gives CDR1 SGDLS, CDR2 YYNGEE. Full variable domain (outside the CDR3, taken from reference TRBV9 and TRBJ1-6): DSGVTQTPKHLITATGQRVTLRCSPRSGDLSVYWYQQSLDQGLQFLIQYYNGEERAKGNILERFSAQQFPDLHSELNLSSLELGDSALYFCASSGMGQSSYNSPLHFGNGTRLTVT.

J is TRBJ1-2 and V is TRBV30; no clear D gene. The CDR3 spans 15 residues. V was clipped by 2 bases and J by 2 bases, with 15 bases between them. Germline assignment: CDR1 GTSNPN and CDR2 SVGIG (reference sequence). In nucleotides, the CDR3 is TGTGCCTGGAGTCCGTCCCGGGATGACAACTATGGCTACACCTTC. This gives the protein CAWSPSRDDNYGYTF.

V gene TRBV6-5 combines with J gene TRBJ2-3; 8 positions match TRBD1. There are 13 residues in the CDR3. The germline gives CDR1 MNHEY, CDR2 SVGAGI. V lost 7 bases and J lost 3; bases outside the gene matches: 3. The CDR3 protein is CASKTGGTDTQYF. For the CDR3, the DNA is TGTGCCAGCAAAACAGGGGGAACAGATACGCAGTATTTT.

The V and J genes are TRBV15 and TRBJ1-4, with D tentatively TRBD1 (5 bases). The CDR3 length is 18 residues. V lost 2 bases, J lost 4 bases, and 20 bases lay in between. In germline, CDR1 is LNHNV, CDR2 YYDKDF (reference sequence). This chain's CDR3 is CATSRLNILGRSNEKLFF. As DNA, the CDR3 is TGTGCCACCAGCAGATTGAATATTTTGGGGCGGAGTAATGAAAAACTGTTTTTT.

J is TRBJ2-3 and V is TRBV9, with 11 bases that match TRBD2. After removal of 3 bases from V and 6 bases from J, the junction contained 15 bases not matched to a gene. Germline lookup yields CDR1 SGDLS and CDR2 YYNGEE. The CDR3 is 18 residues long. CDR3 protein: CASSEGLAVGDALDTQYF. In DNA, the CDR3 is TGTGCCAGCAGCGAGGGACTAGCGGTAGGCGATGCGTTGGATACGCAGTATTTT.

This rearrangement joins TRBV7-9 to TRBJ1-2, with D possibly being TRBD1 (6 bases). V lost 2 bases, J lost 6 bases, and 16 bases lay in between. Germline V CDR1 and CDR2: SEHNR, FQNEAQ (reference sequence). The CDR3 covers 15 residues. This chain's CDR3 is CASSLNGGYRDGYTF. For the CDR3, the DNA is TGTGCCAGCAGCTTAAACGGCGGTTACAGGGATGGCTACACCTTC. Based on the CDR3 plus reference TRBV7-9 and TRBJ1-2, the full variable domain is DTGVSQNPRHKITKRGQNVTFRCDPISEHNRLYWYRQTLGQGPEFLTYFQNEAQLEKSRLLSDRFSAERPKGSFSTLEIQRTEQGDSAMYLCASSLNGGYRDGYTFGSGTRLTVV.

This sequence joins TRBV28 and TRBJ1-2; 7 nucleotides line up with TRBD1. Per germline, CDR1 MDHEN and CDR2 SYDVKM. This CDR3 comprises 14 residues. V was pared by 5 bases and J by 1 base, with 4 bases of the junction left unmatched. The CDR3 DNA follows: TGTGCCAGCAGTGACAGGGCCTTTAACTATGGCTACACCTTC. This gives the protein CASSDRAFNYGYTF.

The CDR3, as DNA: TGTGCCAGCAGTTACCGGGACAGACCCTATGGCTACACCTTC. Protein sequence: CASSYRDRPYGYTF. V is TRBV6-5 and J is TRBJ1-2, with 7 nucleotides matching TRBD1. V was pared by 2 bases and J by 4 bases, with 4 bases of the junction left unmatched. Germline V CDR1 and CDR2: MNHEY, SVGAGI. The CDR3 is 14 amino acids.

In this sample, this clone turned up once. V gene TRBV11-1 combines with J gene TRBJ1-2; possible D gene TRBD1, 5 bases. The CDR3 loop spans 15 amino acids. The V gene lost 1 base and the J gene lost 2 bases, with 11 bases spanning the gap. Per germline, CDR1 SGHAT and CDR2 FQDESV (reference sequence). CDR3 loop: CASSLGGARNYGYTF. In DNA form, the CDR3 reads TGTGCCAGCAGCTTAGGGGGCGCCCGGAACTATGGCTACACCTTC.

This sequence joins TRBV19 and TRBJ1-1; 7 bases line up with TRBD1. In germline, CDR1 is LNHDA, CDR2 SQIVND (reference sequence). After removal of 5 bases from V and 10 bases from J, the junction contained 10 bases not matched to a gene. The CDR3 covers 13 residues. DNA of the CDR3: TGTGCCAGTAGTTTAATGGACAGGCCGGGAGCTTTCTTT. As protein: CASSLMDRPGAFF.